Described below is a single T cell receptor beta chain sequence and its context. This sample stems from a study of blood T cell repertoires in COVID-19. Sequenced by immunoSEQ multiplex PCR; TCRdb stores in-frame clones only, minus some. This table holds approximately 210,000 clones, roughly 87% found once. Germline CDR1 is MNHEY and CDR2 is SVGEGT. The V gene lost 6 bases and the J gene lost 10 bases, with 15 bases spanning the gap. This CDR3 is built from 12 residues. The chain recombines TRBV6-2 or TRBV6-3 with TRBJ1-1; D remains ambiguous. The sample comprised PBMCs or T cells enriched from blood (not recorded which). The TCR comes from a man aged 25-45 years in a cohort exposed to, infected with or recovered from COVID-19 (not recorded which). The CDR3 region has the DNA TGTGCCAGCAGCCCTTACCAGCAGGCAGCTTTCTTT. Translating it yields CASSPYQQAAFF.